A single sample gave rise to the 5 T cell receptor beta chains below, sequenced in a study of cytomegalovirus exposure and HLA in healthy donors. 13 Jbeta primers and 60 Vbeta primers were used for the PCR. Sequencing was performed with immunoSEQ multiplex PCR; in TCRdb, only in-frame clones are kept and a portion is missing. The sample has some 120,000 clones; less than 80% are singletons. Sequenced sample: PBMCs. All receptors come from a man aged 35-49 years in good health and CMV-seropositive.

This clone is a singleton in its sample. This sequence joins TRBV7-9 and TRBJ1-2; weak D call: TRBD1 (5 bases). With 5 bases removed from V and 2 bases from J, the gap between germline ends came to 15 bases. Germline V gives CDR1 SEHNR, CDR2 FQNEAQ (reference sequence). This CDR3 is 15 amino acids long. DNA of the CDR3: TGTGCCAGCAGCCCAGCGGGGGAATTCAACTATGGCTACACCTTC. As protein: CASSPAGEFNYGYTF.

The chain couples TRBV6-1 to TRBJ2-1; a weak D match, TRBD2 (7 bases). CDR1 is MNHNS and CDR2 is SASEGT in the germline V gene. V was pared by 3 bases and J by 8 bases, with 17 bases between. This CDR3 region has 15 residues. In DNA form, the CDR3 reads TGTGCCAGCAGTGAGGGGGGGCTAGCGGTCGATGAGCAGTTCTTC. Amino acid sequence: CASSEGGLAVDEQFF.

The rearrangement links TRBV9 to TRBJ2-7, with D possibly being TRBD1 (6 bases). The CDR3 covers 15 residues. V was shortened by 5 bases and J by 0 bases, with 15 bases between the two germline ends. CDR1 and CDR2 from the germline V gene are SGDLS and YYNGEE. In nucleotides, the CDR3 is TGTGCCAGCAGTATGGGCAGGGGAAACTCCTACGAGCAGTACTTC. Translating gives CASSMGRGNSYEQYF.

This clone occurred a few times. The chain couples TRBV7-2 to TRBJ1-1; D call uncertain. V was trimmed by 4 bases and J by 6 bases, leaving 12 bases between them. Germline values: CDR1 SGHTA, CDR2 FQGNSA. This CDR3 has 13 amino acids. CDR3 bases: TGTGCCAGCAGCTACGGCGCTAGCGCTGAAGCTTTCTTT. Translated, it gives CASSYGASAEAFF.

The chain combines TRBV11-2 with TRBJ2-5, with D possibly being TRBD1 (6 bases). Matching the DNA end better, TRBJ2-7 makes the J call doubtful. Germline V gives CDR1 SGHAT, CDR2 FQNNGV. This CDR3 contains 15 residues. The DNA of the CDR3 is TGTGCCAGCAGCTTAGCTATGGGACACCTATACGAGCAGTACTTC. Encoded protein: CASSLAMGHLYEQYF.